Shown below are 24 T cell receptor beta chains from a single sample sequenced in a study of T-cell reconstitution after alpha-beta-depleted transplantation in children. TCRbeta library construction was performed incorporating unique molecular identifiers. TCRdb passed the PCR reads through MiXCR, listing each CDR3 protein once. The sample contains roughly 350,000 distinct CDR3 sequences, around 15% of which appear only once. The starting material was PBMCs, mostly from graft donor cells, obtained 360 days after TCRalphabeta/CD19-depleted stem cell transplant. These receptors all stem from a male patient aged 2-10 years who had a stem cell transplant for acute lymphoblastic leukemia, so the T cells may come from the graft donor.

The J gene is TRBJ1-6, the V gene TRBV27; 8 bases are shared with TRBD1. This CDR3 is 16 amino acids long. With 7 bases clipped from V and 4 bases from J, the junction kept 9 bases outside the gene matches. Germline CDR1 and CDR2: MNHEY and SMNVEV (reference sequence). CDR3 sequence: CASKPQGAHYNSPLHF. DNA for the CDR3: TGTGCCAGCAAACCCCAGGGGGCCCATTATAATTCACCCCTCCACTTT.

This chain connects TRBV4-3 to TRBJ2-3; D gene ambiguous. CDR3 length equals 16 residues. V lost 3 bases, J lost 2 bases, and 15 bases lay in between. The V gene's germline CDR1 is LGHNA and CDR2 YSLEER. The CDR3 protein is CASSHHGKAPTDTQYF. The CDR3 DNA reads as TGCGCCAGCAGCCACCATGGCAAGGCCCCCACAGATACGCAGTATTTT.

In its sample, this clonotype was seen a few times. The chain carries TRBV18 and TRBJ2-1; 7 nucleotides align to TRBD2. The CDR3 length is 16 residues. The junction had 4 bases not matched to a gene; V was cut back by 0 bases and J by 2 bases. Germline V CDR1 and CDR2: KGHSH, LQKENI. Here the CDR3 reads CASSPPLAEAYNEQFF. CDR3 DNA sequence: TGTGCCAGCTCACCACCCCTAGCGGAGGCCTACAATGAGCAGTTCTTC.

The sample holds a few counts of this clonotype. This chain joins TRBV6-1 and TRBJ2-1; 7 nucleotides match TRBD1. V lost 7 bases to trimming and J lost 7 bases; unmatched junction nucleotides: 10. The CDR3 is 14 amino acids. CDR1 and CDR2 (germline): MNHNS, SASEGT. The CDR3 nucleotides read TGTGCCAGCACCCCAGACAGGGCGTGGAATGAGCAGTTCTTC. Encoded protein: CASTPDRAWNEQFF.

The sample holds a few counts of this clonotype. The chain recombines TRBV21-1 with TRBJ2-7; TRBD2, the D gene given by the table, was not confirmed from the DNA. TRBV21-1 is a known pseudogene. The CDR3 runs to 16 residues. The CDR3 sequence: CASSKEGGGPSYEQYF. CDR3 nucleotide sequence: TGTGCCAGCAGCAAAGAAGGAGGAGGGCCCTCCTACGAGCAGTACTTC.

This clonotype has only a few counts. The J gene is TRBJ2-7, the V gene TRBV20-1, with a possible D match to TRBD1 (5 bases). The CDR3 is 15 residues long. Germline loops: CDR1 DFQATT, CDR2 SNEGSKA (reference sequence). The V end was cut by 2 bases, the J end by 3 bases, with 17 bases between. The CDR3 coding sequence is TGCAGTGCTAGACCCTTGGCACCAGGGCTCTACGAGCAGTACTTC. As protein: CSARPLAPGLYEQYF.

This clonotype occurred a few times. The chain recombines TRBV27 with TRBJ2-7; D is unclear. Germline V gene data show CDR1 as MNHEY and CDR2 as SMNVEV (reference sequence). The CDR3 consists of 15 residues. The V end lost 2 bases, the J end lost 0 bases, and 11 bases lay between the germline ends. CDR3 bases: TGTGCCAGCAGTTTAACCGTCGGCCTCTCCTACGAGCAGTACTTC. Protein sequence: CASSLTVGLSYEQYF.

This clonotype was counted many times. The chain couples TRBV10-3 to TRBJ2-5, with 11 bases matching TRBD2. V lost 6 bases to trimming and J lost 1 base; unmatched junction nucleotides: 7. The CDR3 has 16 residues. Per the germline V gene, CDR1 is ENHRY and CDR2 is SYGVKD. The CDR3 nucleotides read TGTGCCATCAGGGACACTAGCGGGAGTTCCCAAGAGACCCAGTACTTC. This encodes CAIRDTSGSSQETQYF.

This clonotype was picked up a small number of times. This chain connects TRBV10-3 to TRBJ1-1; tentative D call: TRBD1 (5 bases). Germline V lookup: CDR1 ENHRY, CDR2 SYGVKD. The germline V and J ends were trimmed by 8 bases and 5 bases, with 21 bases remaining between them. This CDR3 contains 15 residues. CDR3 sequence reads: CAIRKPGQKGTEAFF. Here the CDR3 DNA reads TGTGCCATCCGAAAACCGGGTCAAAAGGGGACTGAAGCTTTCTTT.

The sample holds many counts of this clonotype. The gene calls are TRBV4-1 and TRBJ2-7; D may be TRBD2 (5 bases). Trimming cost V 1 base and J 0 bases, with 10 bases left between them. CDR3 size: 15 residues. Germline V gene sequence: CDR1 MGHRA, CDR2 YSYEKL. The CDR3 DNA sequence: TGCGCCAGCAGCCAAGTGTTCGGGGACTCCTACGAGCAGTACTTC. This encodes CASSQVFGDSYEQYF.

The chain uses TRBV3-1 and TRBJ2-1, with 13 bases lining up with TRBD2. Germline V gene lookup returns CDR1 LGHDT and CDR2 YNNKEL (reference sequence). Trimming took 0 bases from V and 5 from J; bases not matched to a gene: 10. This CDR3 region has 19 residues. The CDR3 sequence: CASSQDSRLAGGRHNEQFF. The CDR3 DNA follows: TGTGCCAGCAGCCAAGATAGCCGACTAGCGGGAGGCAGACACAATGAGCAGTTCTTC.

The rearrangement uses TRBV11-2 and TRBJ2-1; 12 nucleotides align to TRBD2. Looked up from germline, CDR1 is SGHAT and CDR2 is FQNNGV. The junction had 5 bases not matched to a gene; V was cut back by 1 base and J by 7 bases. The CDR3 has 16 residues. CDR3 protein: CASSLGSSGRVNEQFF. CDR3 DNA: TGTGCCAGCAGCTTAGGGTCTAGCGGGAGGGTAAATGAGCAGTTCTTC. Complete variable domain (other parts from reference TRBV11-2 and TRBJ2-1): EAGVAQSPRYKIIEKRQSVAFWCNPISGHATLYWYQQILGQGPKLLIQFQNNGVVDDSQLPKDRFSAERLKGVDSTLKIQPAKLEDSAVYLCASSLGSSGRVNEQFFGPGTRLTVL.

This clonotype occurred a few times. This chain joins TRBV5-1 and TRBJ1-4, with D maybe TRBD1 (5 bases). V was cut by 0 bases and J by 4 bases, with 10 bases left in between. The CDR3 totals 15 residues. Per the germline V gene, CDR1 is SGHRS and CDR2 is YFSETQ. The CDR3 region is CASSLGSGFNEKLFF. CDR3 DNA: TGCGCCAGCAGCTTGGGGTCAGGGTTTAATGAAAAACTGTTTTTT.

This chain connects TRBV5-6 to TRBJ2-1, with D perhaps TRBD1 (5 bases). The CDR3 sequence is 14 residues long. V lost 8 bases and J lost 0, with 12 bases in between. The germline V gene has CDR1 SGHDT and CDR2 YYEEEE. CDR3 nucleotides: TGTGCCAGTTCACAGGTAGTCTCCTACAATGAGCAGTTCTTC. Amino acids: CASSQVVSYNEQFF.

The V call is TRBV6-5, the J call TRBJ1-1; D uncertain. The V gene's germline CDR1 is MNHEY and CDR2 SVGAGI. With 3 bases removed from V and 8 bases from J, the gap between germline ends came to 19 bases. This CDR3 contains 15 residues. The CDR3 reads CASSYLDGPVEEAFF. CDR3 DNA sequence: TGTGCCAGCAGTTATTTAGATGGACCCGTAGAAGAAGCTTTCTTT.

This chain links TRBV5-3 with TRBJ2-7, with 13 bases identical to TRBD2. TRBV5-3 is an open reading frame, and its role is uncertain. This CDR3 has 24 residues. The J segment lost 1 base and the V segment lost 4 bases, leaving 29 bases of the junction unmatched. The CDR3 loop reads CARSRGGLAGVPSLHQPLSYEQYF. The CDR3, as DNA: TGTGCCAGAAGCCGCGGTGGACTAGCGGGAGTCCCGTCCTTACATCAACCCCTATCCTACGAGCAGTACTTC.

This clonotype showed up just a few times. V and J are TRBV28 and TRBJ2-1; D is uncertain. Germline-derived CDR1 and CDR2 are MDHEN and SYDVKM. Trimming took off 3 bases at V and 8 bases at J, with 14 bases between the two ends. The CDR3 consists of 14 residues. CDR3 in DNA: TGTGCCAGCAGTTTTCGAGCATTAAAGGATGAGCAGTTCTTC. This gives the protein CASSFRALKDEQFF.

This chain uses TRBV30 with TRBJ2-7, with D hard to call. Looked up from germline, CDR1 is GTSNPN and CDR2 is SVGIG (reference sequence). The CDR3 length is 11 residues. With 3 bases removed from V and 6 bases from J, the gap between germline ends came to 9 bases. The CDR3 bases are TGTGCCTGGAGCCGGCGTTTCGAGCAGTACTTC. This gives the protein CAWSRRFEQYF.

The sample holds many counts of this clonotype. The J gene is TRBJ2-3, the V gene TRBV28, with D maybe TRBD1 (5 bases). This CDR3 region has 13 residues. The ends were cut back, 11 bases at V and 2 bases at J, with 14 bases in the middle. The germline CDR1 and CDR2 sequences are MDHEN and SYDVKM. This CDR3 reads CASQGLPTDTQYF. CDR3 coding DNA: TGTGCCTCCCAGGGCCTACCCACAGATACGCAGTATTTT.

This clonotype was found a few times. This chain joins TRBV12-3 or TRBV12-4 and TRBJ2-4, with 9 bases identical to TRBD2. The V segment lost 5 bases and the J segment 9 bases; nucleotides outside the gene matches: 11. This CDR3 is 15 amino acids long. CDR3 protein: CASSPPGGRAGIQYF. CDR3 coding DNA: TGTGCCAGCAGTCCGCCGGGCGGGAGGGCCGGCATTCAGTACTTC.

This clonotype has just a few counts. The chain uses TRBV6-1 and TRBJ2-7; D remains unclear. This CDR3 comprises 14 residues. The V end lost 6 bases, the J end lost 2 bases, and 14 bases lay between the germline ends. Per germline, CDR1 MNHNS and CDR2 SASEGT. CDR3 protein: CASSDARVAYEQYF. As DNA, the CDR3 is TGTGCCAGCAGCGACGCTAGGGTGGCCTACGAGCAGTACTTC.

The V call is TRBV5-1, the J call TRBJ1-4; 10 nucleotides match TRBD1. CDR1 SGHRS and CDR2 YFSETQ come from the germline V gene. Trimming at V came to 4 bases and at J to 7 bases, leaving 13 bases not matched to a gene. The CDR3 runs 17 residues. This CDR3 is CASSPGGQGRWSEKLFF. CDR3 nucleotides: TGCGCCAGCAGCCCAGGGGGACAGGGGAGGTGGAGTGAAAAACTGTTTTTT.

This clonotype occurred a few times. The chain couples TRBV20-1 to TRBJ1-2; 8 bases match TRBD1. With V trimmed by 0 bases and J by 0 bases, 3 bases remained unmatched. Per the germline V gene, CDR1 is DFQATT and CDR2 is SNEGSKA (reference sequence). The CDR3 consists of 15 residues. CDR3 in amino acids: CSARDVQGANYGYTF. CDR3 in DNA: TGCAGTGCTAGAGATGTACAGGGGGCTAACTATGGCTACACCTTC.

This clonotype was seen ten or more times. The V call is TRBV5-1, the J call TRBJ2-5; 9 nucleotides agree with TRBD2. Germline V CDR1 and CDR2: SGHRS, YFSETQ. After removal of 4 bases from V and 4 bases from J, the junction contained 11 bases not matched to a gene. The CDR3 extends over 16 amino acids. The DNA for the CDR3 is TGCGCCAGCAGCCCCCCCCAAGGAGCGGGAGGAGAGACCCAGTACTTC. Protein: CASSPPQGAGGETQYF.